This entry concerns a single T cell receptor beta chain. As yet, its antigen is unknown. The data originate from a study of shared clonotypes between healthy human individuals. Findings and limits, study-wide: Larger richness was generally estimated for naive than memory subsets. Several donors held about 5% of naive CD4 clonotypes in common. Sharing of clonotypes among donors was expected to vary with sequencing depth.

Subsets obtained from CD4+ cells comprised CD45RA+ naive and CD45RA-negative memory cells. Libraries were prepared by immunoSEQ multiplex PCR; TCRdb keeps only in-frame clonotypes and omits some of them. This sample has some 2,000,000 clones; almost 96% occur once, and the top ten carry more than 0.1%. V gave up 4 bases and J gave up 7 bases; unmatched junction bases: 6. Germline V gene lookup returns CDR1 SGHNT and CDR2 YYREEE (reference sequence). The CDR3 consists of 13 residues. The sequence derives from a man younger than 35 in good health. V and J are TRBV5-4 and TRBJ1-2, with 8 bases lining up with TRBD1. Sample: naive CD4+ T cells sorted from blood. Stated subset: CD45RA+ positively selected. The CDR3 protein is CASSQTGASGYTF. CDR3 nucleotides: TGTGCCAGCAGCCAGACAGGGGCCAGTGGCTACACCTTC.